A selection of T cell receptor beta chains follows, all from one sample in a study of blood T cell repertoires in COVID-19. The table came from immunoSEQ multiplex PCR; TCRdb's copy has only in-frame clones and leaves some out. The sample consists of 280,000 or so clones, about four fifths of them appearing once. Sequenced material: peripheral blood. These receptors all stem from a woman aged 45-60 years who had recovered from COVID-19. Each CDR3 is given with its conserved first and last residue. D genes are given only for firm matches. Clone size is not always given. Where it is, it says once, few, many or a class for expanded clones.

cdr3_nt	cdr3_aa	d_call	clone_size	j_call	v_call
TGTGCCAGCAGCTTGATTCGTCAGGGATTCTACGAGCAGTACTTC	CASSLIRQGFYEQYF	.	.	TRBJ2-7	TRBV5-8
TGTGCCAGCAGCTTAGATAGGGCAGGGACAGGCCAGCCCCAGCATTTT	CASSLDRAGTGQPQHF	TRBD1	.	TRBJ1-5	TRBV7-9
TGTGCCAGCAGTCCGACGACAGGGTCTGGAAACACCATATATTTT	CASSPTTGSGNTIYF	TRBD1	.	TRBJ1-3	TRBV28
TGTGCCAGCAGCCCGGGAATTGACAGGCCCCTACTGAACACCGGGGAGCTGTTTTTT	CASSPGIDRPLLNTGELFF	.	.	TRBJ2-2	TRBV7-2
TGTGCCTCCGCCCACGACGGGACTAGGAAGTCCTACGAGCAGTACTTC	CASAHDGTRKSYEQYF	TRBD2	.	TRBJ2-7	TRBV19
TGTGCCAGCAGCACACTAGCGGGAGCTAACGGGGCCAACGTCCTGACTTTC	CASSTLAGANGANVLTF	TRBD2	.	TRBJ2-6	TRBV7-2
TGTGCCAGCACCAAGCAGGGGATTTACACAGATACGCAGTATTTT	CASTKQGIYTDTQYF	.	.	TRBJ2-3	TRBV6-5
TGTGCCTCGAACCAAGGACACAACTATGGCTACACCTTC	CASNQGHNYGYTF	.	once	TRBJ1-2	TRBV30
TGTGCCAGCAGCTCCCGACAGGGCTCAGGGACTGAAGCTTTCTTT	CASSSRQGSGTEAFF	TRBD1	.	TRBJ1-1	TRBV7-2
TGTGCCAGCAGTCTGCGGCTCCGGGACAGGGGTTCCTACGAGCAGTACTTC	CASSLRLRDRGSYEQYF	TRBD1	.	TRBJ2-7	TRBV28
TGCGCCAGCAGCCGGGAGCGGGGGGAAAAACTGTTTTTT	CASSRERGEKLFF	.	.	TRBJ1-4	TRBV4-3
TGCGCCAGCAGCCAAGAACAATCTCAGCGGATCTACGAGCAGTACTTC	CASSQEQSQRIYEQYF	.	.	TRBJ2-7	TRBV4-3
TGTGCCAGCAGTCCCCCCCGGCCCGGGGTAGGCGAGCAGTACTTC	CASSPPRPGVGEQYF	.	.	TRBJ2-7	TRBV2
TGTGCCTGGAGTGTACGTATGTCAGGGGATCAGCCCCAGCATTTT	CAWSVRMSGDQPQHF	.	.	TRBJ1-5	TRBV30
TGTGCCAGTAGTATAGGAGGGTTAGAGCAGTACTTC	CASSIGGLEQYF	.	.	TRBJ2-7	TRBV19
TGTGCCAGCAGCTCGACTAGCGGGGGGGCTTACAATGAGCAGTTCTTC	CASSSTSGGAYNEQFF	TRBD2	once	TRBJ2-1	TRBV11-2
TGTGCCAGTAGTATGGCAGTGGGGCAAACCTACGAGCAGTACTTC	CASSMAVGQTYEQYF	.	.	TRBJ2-7	TRBV19
TGTGCCAGCAGTTATACAGGGGGTATTCAGCCCCAGCATTTT	CASSYTGGIQPQHF	TRBD1	.	TRBJ1-5	TRBV6-5
TGCGCCAGCAGCCAAGTTCGAGCGGGGGTTGTAGAGACCCAGTACTTC	CASSQVRAGVVETQYF	TRBD2	.	TRBJ2-5	TRBV4-1
TGTGCCAGCAGTTACGCAGGGACACCCGATCAGCCCCAGCATTTT	CASSYAGTPDQPQHF	.	.	TRBJ1-5	TRBV6-5
TGCAGCGTTGAAGGGCTAGCGGGAGAATATGAGCAGTTCTTC	CSVEGLAGEYEQFF	TRBD2	once	TRBJ2-1	TRBV29-1
TGTGCCAGCAGTCCCGGACAGGGCTTTATTCAGCCCCAGCATTTT	CASSPGQGFIQPQHF	TRBD1	.	TRBJ1-5	TRBV6-2/TRBV6-3
TGTGCCAGCAGCGCTGGACTAGCGGGAGAGAGCGGGGAGCTGTTTTTT	CASSAGLAGESGELFF	TRBD2	.	TRBJ2-2	TRBV9
TGTGCCAGCAGTCCCGCCACGGGCACCGGGGAGCTGTTTTTT	CASSPATGTGELFF	.	.	TRBJ2-2	TRBV6-4
TGTGCCAGCAGTTTAAAGGGGTATGGCTACACCTTC	CASSLKGYGYTF	.	.	TRBJ1-2	TRBV28
TGTGCCAGCAGTTTTGACAGGGTAACAGCCTACGAGCAGTACTTC	CASSFDRVTAYEQYF	TRBD1	.	TRBJ2-7	TRBV28
TGTGCCTGGAGTGTGGGGGGAGGGAACACTGAAGCTTTCTTT	CAWSVGGGNTEAFF	.	.	TRBJ1-1	TRBV30
TGTGCCAGCACGGGACAGGGGGCGTCCTATGGCTACACCTTC	CASTGQGASYGYTF	TRBD1	.	TRBJ1-2	TRBV2
TGTGCCACCAGTGACCCGGGACAGTTAGGGGGGGAAGCTTTCTTT	CATSDPGQLGGEAFF	TRBD1	.	TRBJ1-1	TRBV24-1
TGTGCCAGCAGTGACGGGACAGGGGGCTACGAGCAGTACTTC	CASSDGTGGYEQYF	TRBD1	.	TRBJ2-7	TRBV27
TGTGCCAGCAGCAAGAACCGGGACAGGGGACAGCCCCAGCATTTT	CASSKNRDRGQPQHF	TRBD1	.	TRBJ1-5	TRBV2
TGTGCCAGCAATGAGTCCCGGGACAGGCACACTGAAGCTTTCTTT	CASNESRDRHTEAFF	TRBD1	.	TRBJ1-1	TRBV25-1
TGTGCCAGCAGCGTAGGTTACGGGGGTGGGAGCTCTGGGGCCAACGTCCTGACTTTC	CASSVGYGGGSSGANVLTF	.	.	TRBJ2-6	TRBV9
TGTGCCACCCCGACAGGGAGCTCCTACAATGAGCAGTTCTTC	CATPTGSSYNEQFF	TRBD1	.	TRBJ2-1	TRBV19
TGTGCCAGCAACCCGGACAGGGGGAGCAATCAGCCCCAGCATTTT	CASNPDRGSNQPQHF	TRBD1	.	TRBJ1-5	TRBV7-8
TGTGCCAGCAGTTTGGGGGGGGTCAATGAGCAGTTCTTC	CASSLGGVNEQFF	TRBD2	.	TRBJ2-1	TRBV28
TGTGCCAGCAGCTTGTACAGGGGGATGGGCTACGAGCAGTACTTC	CASSLYRGMGYEQYF	TRBD1	.	TRBJ2-7	TRBV7-8
TGTGCCAGTAGCCAAGACAGGGTCGGAACTGAAGCTTTCTTT	CASSQDRVGTEAFF	TRBD1	.	TRBJ1-1	TRBV19
TGTGCCAGCAGGGATCACAGGGGGCATACTGAAGCTTTCTTT	CASRDHRGHTEAFF	TRBD1	.	TRBJ1-1	TRBV27
TGTGCCAGCAGCCCGACAGCCCCATGGGGTAACTATGGCTACACCTTC	CASSPTAPWGNYGYTF	.	.	TRBJ1-2	TRBV28
TGTGCCAGCAGTTACCGGGACAGGGGAACCGGGGAGCTGTTTTTT	CASSYRDRGTGELFF	TRBD1	.	TRBJ2-2	TRBV28
TGTGCCAGCAGCGTAGACAGTAACTATGGCTACACCTTC	CASSVDSNYGYTF	.	few	TRBJ1-2	TRBV9
TGTGCCAGCAGCTTGGGTAGGGGGCTGAAGCCCCAGCATTTT	CASSLGRGLKPQHF	TRBD1	.	TRBJ1-5	TRBV5-6
TGTGCCAGCAGCTACGCCGACAGCCTAAATGGCTACACCTTC	CASSYADSLNGYTF	.	.	TRBJ1-2	TRBV7-3
TGCGCCAGCAGCGGGACAGGGGGCATGGAAAAACTGTTTTTT	CASSGTGGMEKLFF	TRBD1	.	TRBJ1-4	TRBV5-1
TGTGCCAGCAGCTCAACTAGCGGGGGGGCGAATGAGCAGTTCTTC	CASSSTSGGANEQFF	TRBD2	.	TRBJ2-1	TRBV7-2
TGTGCCAGCAGCTTCGCGTCCTCGGGGAGCTCTGGAAACACCATATATTTT	CASSFASSGSSGNTIYF	.	.	TRBJ1-3	TRBV7-8